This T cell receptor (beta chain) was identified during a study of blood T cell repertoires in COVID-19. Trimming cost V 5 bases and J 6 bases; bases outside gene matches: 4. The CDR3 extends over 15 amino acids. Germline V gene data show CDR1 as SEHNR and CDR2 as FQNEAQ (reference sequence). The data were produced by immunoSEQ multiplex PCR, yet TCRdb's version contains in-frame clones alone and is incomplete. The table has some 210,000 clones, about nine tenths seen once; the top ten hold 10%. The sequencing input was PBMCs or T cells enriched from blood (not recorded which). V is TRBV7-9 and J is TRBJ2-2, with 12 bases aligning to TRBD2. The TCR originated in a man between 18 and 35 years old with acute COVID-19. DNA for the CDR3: TGTGCCAGCAGCCGGGGACTAGCGGGTGCCGGGGAGCTGTTTTTT. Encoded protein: CASSRGLAGAGELFF.